The T cell receptor beta chain described here comes from a study of T cell responses to AZD1222 COVID-19 vaccine. The CDR3 consists of 16 residues. The assay was immunoSEQ multiplex PCR, and TCRdb's table has in-frame clones only and misses some. The sample holds 33,000 or so clones, 70% to 90% seen once. This specimen consisted of peripheral blood, obtained 28 days after the second AZD1222 dose. V and J are TRBV21-1 and TRBJ1-2. TRBV21-1 is an annotated pseudogene. This TCR came from an adult who received the AZD1222 COVID-19 vaccine. CDR3 DNA sequence: TGTGCCAGCAGCGCTACCTTCGGACGGACTAACTATGGCTACACCTTC. Translating gives CASSATFGRTNYGYTF.